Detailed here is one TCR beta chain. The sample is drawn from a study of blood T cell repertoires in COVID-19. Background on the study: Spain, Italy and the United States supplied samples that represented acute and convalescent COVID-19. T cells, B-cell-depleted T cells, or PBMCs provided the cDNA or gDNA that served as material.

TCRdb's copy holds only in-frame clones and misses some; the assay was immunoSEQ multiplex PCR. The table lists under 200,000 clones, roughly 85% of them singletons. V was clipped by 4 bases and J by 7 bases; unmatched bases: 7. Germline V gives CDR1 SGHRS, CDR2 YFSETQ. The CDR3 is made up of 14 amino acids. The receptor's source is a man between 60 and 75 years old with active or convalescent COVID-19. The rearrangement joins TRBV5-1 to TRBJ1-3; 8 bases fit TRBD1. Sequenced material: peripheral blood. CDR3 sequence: CASSPWDRLNTIYF. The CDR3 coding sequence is TGCGCCAGCAGCCCCTGGGACAGGCTTAACACCATATATTTT.